The entry below describes one T cell receptor beta chain. What it recognizes is unknown. This sample is drawn from a study of T cell repertoires and HLA-DP antigens. Study information: The donors, ranging 18-to-29 to 60-to-69 years, included two males and one female.

Measured with immunoSEQ multiplex PCR; TCRdb has only the in-frame clones, and not every one. The data show more than 90,000 clones, with about 92% seen just once and 0.25% to 0.3% held by the top ten. CDR1 is MNHEY, CDR2 SMNVEV, per germline (reference sequence). The trim removed 7 bases at V and 11 bases at J, leaving 10 bases unmatched. This CDR3 comprises 14 residues. Whole-study results and caveats: Clones undetected before culture averaged about 35% against one allele and roughly 53% against the other.

Untouched CD4+ T cells were isolated by negative selection, averaging roughly 98% purity. CD4+ T cells were isolated untouched, roughly 98% pure. The source material was CD4+ T cells from PBMCs. The TCR originated in a young woman in good health and CMV-seronegative. The genes are TRBV27 and TRBJ2-3; 12 positions match TRBD1. The CDR3 region has the DNA TGTGCCAGCACCGGACGAGGGACAGGGGGCAGGCAGTATTTT. Encoded protein: CASTGRGTGGRQYF.